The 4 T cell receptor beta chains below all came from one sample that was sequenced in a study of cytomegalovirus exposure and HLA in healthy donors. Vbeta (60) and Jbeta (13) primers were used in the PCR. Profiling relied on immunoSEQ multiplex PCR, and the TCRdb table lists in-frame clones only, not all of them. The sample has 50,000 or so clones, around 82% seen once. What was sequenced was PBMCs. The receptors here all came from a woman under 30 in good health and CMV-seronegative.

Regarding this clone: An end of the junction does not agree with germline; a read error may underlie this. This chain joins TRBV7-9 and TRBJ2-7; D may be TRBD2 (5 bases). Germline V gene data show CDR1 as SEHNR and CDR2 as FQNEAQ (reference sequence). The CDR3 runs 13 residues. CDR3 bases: TGTTCCAGCAGTCCCCGGACTGCATACGAGCAGTACTTC. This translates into CSSSPRTAYEQYF.

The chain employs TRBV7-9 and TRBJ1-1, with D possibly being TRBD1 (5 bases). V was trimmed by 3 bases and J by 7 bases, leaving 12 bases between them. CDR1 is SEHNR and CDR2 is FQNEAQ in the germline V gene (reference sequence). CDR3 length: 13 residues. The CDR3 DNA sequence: TGTGCCAGCAGCTTTGCCAGGGAGGATGAAGCTTTCTTT. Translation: CASSFAREDEAFF.

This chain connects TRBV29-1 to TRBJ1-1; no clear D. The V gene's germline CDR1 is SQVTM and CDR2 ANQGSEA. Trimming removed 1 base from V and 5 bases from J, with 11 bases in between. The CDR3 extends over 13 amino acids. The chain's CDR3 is CSVEGTVSTEAFF. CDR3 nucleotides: TGCAGCGTTGAAGGTACAGTATCGACTGAAGCTTTCTTT.

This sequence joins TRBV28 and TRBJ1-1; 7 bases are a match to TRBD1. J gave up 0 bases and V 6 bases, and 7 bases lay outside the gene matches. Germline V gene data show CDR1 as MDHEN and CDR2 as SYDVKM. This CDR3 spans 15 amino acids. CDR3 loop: CASSLRDRMNTEAFF. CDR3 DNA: TGTGCCAGCAGCCTCCGGGACAGAATGAACACTGAAGCTTTCTTT.